This TCR beta chain was found in a study of cytomegalovirus exposure and HLA in healthy donors (dated by TCRdb to the late 2010s). Turning to the overall study: An earlier analysis of roughly 500 of the donors reported 250 to 350 Gb of sequence data and 100 million to 130 million unique TCR beta sequences from 150 million to 200 million T cells. Approximately 310 gigabases of sequencing data and approximately 85 million unique TCR sequences were included in an early release covering over 600 HLA-typed donors. Of the roughly 400 genotyped donors, 65% to 90% fell in the genetic ancestry cluster associated with self-reported Caucasian donors. The study aimed to test whether signatures of past pathogen exposure could be identified by cataloging public T cell receptors. The study used immunosequencing to profile the T cell repertoires of under 700 subjects and linked those repertoires to cytomegalovirus serostatus. A separate validation cohort of roughly 110 different subjects was used in addition to the roughly 640-subject first cohort. High-throughput TCR immunosequencing, statistical association of individual TCRs with disease status, and machine learning were combined to predict cytomegalovirus infection status. In a later analysis, previously published TCR beta repertoires from 550 to 700 donors were re-analyzed and high-resolution HLA genotyping was added so that TCR occurrence patterns could be studied. In the later analysis, no new phenotypic data were used to find candidate immune exposures; instead, reliance was placed on TCR beta sequences and their occurrence across donors. In an earlier analysis of roughly 540 of the donors, high-throughput TCR beta sequencing was used to judge whether each TCR beta V gene segment behaved as functional or pseudogenic. Donor age, sex, ethnicity and CMV serostatus were collected together with the repertoire data. Genome-wide SNP genotypes for about three fifths of the roughly 670 donors were used in a later genetic analysis, which treated that subset as a discovery cohort. All discovery cohort repertoires had been generated using a single sequencing platform. Class I and class II HLA loci were covered by the typing at four-digit resolution. The number of typed donors differed by locus: roughly 629-640 for A, B, C, DRB1 and DQB1; roughly 510 for DQA1; 606 for DPA1; and some 470 for DPB1. Four or five DR-DQ haplotypes were handled as single units for association and clustering because linkage in the cohort was strong. Across around 400 genotyped donors of the cohort, an average of about 240,000 unique TCR beta nucleotide sequences per donor were sequenced, and approximately 17% of those sequences were non-productive.

To note about this clone: The antigen this receptor binds is unknown. No much larger clonotype is one base removed from it; base qualities were not supplied.

The method behind the library was the immunoSEQ multiplex PCR assay. A mixture of 60 forward primers for TCR Vbeta segments and 13 reverse primers for TCR Jbeta segments was used in the multiplex PCR. Amplification of the CDR3 region of rearranged TCR beta genes was performed with a multiplex PCR assay on genomic DNA. The Illumina HiSeq System was used to sequence the amplified TCR beta libraries as 87-base-pair reads. Per the source publication's procedure: A later analysis tallied roughly 78 million unique TCR beta chains across the 650 to 750 repertoires, and about 12 million of those chains were shared by two or more donors. Raw reads were error-corrected and collapsed into unique sequences by a nearest-neighbor algorithm in which closely related sequences were merged to remove PCR and sequencing errors. CDR3 sequences were aligned to IMGT reference sequences to assign V, D and J gene segments. For a sequence to be retained, a match of at least six nucleotides was required to both a V gene segment and a J gene segment. Rearrangements were classified as productive when the CDR3 lacked stop codons and remained in frame with V and J, and all other rearrangements were classified as non-productive. Following IMGT convention, CDR3 was defined as the stretch from the second conserved V-encoded cysteine to the conserved J-encoded phenylalanine. Sequences without an unambiguous match to a single V gene segment were excluded from the earlier analysis of about 600 of the donors. An earlier analysis of some 610 of the donors called V segments functional above 56.7% productive rearrangements and segregating when the between-donor standard deviation exceeded 5%. To diagnose cytomegalovirus status from the catalog of TCR beta chain sequences, a statistical classification framework was built. In a later analysis, TCR nucleotide sequences were compared against IMGT/GENE-DB human TR gene sequences so that V and J genes could be assigned. In a later analysis, CDR3 sequences and most-parsimonious VDJ recombination scenarios were assigned using the TCRdist pipeline. In a later analysis, each TCR beta chain was defined by its CDR3 amino acid sequence together with its V-gene family, and reads without a unique V-gene family were excluded. As a way to deal with suspected cross-contamination and a sequencing artifact, a later analysis dropped 450 to 600 nucleotide sequences that were highly shared and had low generation probability. For each public chain, a later analysis derived a clonal expansion index from normalized ranks of inferred template counts within each repertoire. In a later analysis, generation probabilities were computed with a VDJ recombination model fitted to out-of-frame rearrangements, and the resulting probabilities were checked against IGoR. In a later analysis, TCR-TCR, TCR-HLA and TCR-CMV co-occurrence was scored with hypergeometric tests, and a repertoire-size bias correction was applied to TCR pairs. To estimate false discovery rates, a later analysis permuted the HLA or CMV assignments 20 times. A later analysis grouped co-occurring TCRs with DBSCAN, adding TCRdist sequence similarity when clustering within HLA-allele-positive subsets. Repertoires with fewer than 30,000 or more than 120,000 public chains were left out of co-occurrence clustering, as were four to six repertoires with anomalous nucleotide sharing. Sourced from immuneACCESS, this table was stored by TCRdb with only in-frame sequences that have V and J called. A share of the clones is absent; for the studies checked, an unresolved V gene accounts for under half, and the remainder has no known explanation. That table gives V, J and clone size, and the DNA gave D and trimming. Across this sample there are about 110,000 clones, with around 70% seen only once. The ten largest make up 1.3% of the sample.

The cohort comprised approximately 700 healthy bone marrow donors. Cohort members were all nominally healthy when sampled, although unrecorded immune exposures were likely present. The donor was CMV seronegative and belonged to the group of around 400 seronegative cohort members. Each donor provided a peripheral blood sample, and peripheral blood mononuclear cells were used for TCR beta sequencing. The Qiagen DNeasy Blood Extraction Kit was used to extract genomic DNA from the blood cell samples. Study-level results and caveats: Correlated functional status among segregating V segments might reflect linkage disequilibrium, but an unknown experimental factor could not be ruled out. The only immune exposure information available for the cohort was CMV serostatus. V-gene and J-gene trimming of TCR beta chains was associated with a missense DCLRE1C variant in a later genetic analysis, and the association was replicated in an independent cohort. Specific HLA alleles were associated with over 15,000 TCR beta sequences at a false discovery rate of 0.05 in a later analysis. The study listed 164 TCR beta chains as associated with cytomegalovirus. Because some donors lacked HLA typing at each locus, the association tests relied only on the typed subset. A group of highly shared sequence variants was considered likely to be a technical artifact of the sequencing pipeline. The presence/absence analyses assumed that sequencing depth was roughly uniform across donors, and that assumption may not be true. In a later analysis, several top co-occurrence clusters were reported to appear linked to parvovirus B19, influenza, CMV and Epstein-Barr virus. In an earlier analysis of under 600 of the donors, most TCR beta V segments were observed in productive rearrangements about 87% or about 30% of the time, broadly matching IMGT annotations. A further reported finding was that TCR beta sequences accurately predicted the HLA-A and HLA-B alleles for most subjects in the first cohort. Compared with the roughly 720-donor mean, donors in an Asian-associated ancestry cluster had fewer N-insertions in productive TCRs, according to a later genetic analysis. A later analysis found that most CMV-associated TCR beta chains appeared HLA-restricted, with HLA associations seemingly driven largely by CMV exposure. The classifier was reported to diagnose cytomegalovirus status with high specificity and sensitivity in both the original cohort and the validation cohort. According to a later analysis, TCR association rates differed among HLA loci, with DRB1 alleles showing the most associated TCRs and HLA-C alleles showing the fewest. It was suggested by the authors that the approach could potentially be generalized to other disease states and immunological phenotypes. In this cohort, only TCR beta chains were sequenced, and detectable features were limited by the absence of alpha or paired-chain data. Because counts were too low, approximately 18 rarely observed V segments, including chromosome 9 orphons, were excluded from the earlier analysis of 587 of the donors. A later analysis found that HLA-associated TCR beta chains were more clonally expanded and had lower generation probabilities than equally common non-associated chains. Most TCR sequences were seen in very few donors, while some public TCRs were found in many individuals. A few of the identified cytomegalovirus-associated TCR beta chains were confirmed in vitro to be specific for cytomegalovirus antigens. When HLA alleles, especially DR and DQ, strongly co-occurred, attributing TCR associations to individual alleles was difficult.

Input material: PBMCs. This receptor was taken from a man aged 35-49 years in good health and CMV-seronegative.

The nucleotide sequence reads as follows: TGCGCCAGCAGCACCGGACAGATCCAAGAGACCCAGTACTTC. Translated, it gives CASSTGQIQETQYF. The chain joins TRBV5-1 to TRBJ2-5, and TRBD1 may be the D gene, going by 6 matching bases. V is reduced by 4 bases and J by 1 base, leaving a spacing of 11 bases between them. The CDR3 holds 14 amino acids from the cysteine to the phenylalanine. Solely the CDR3 DNA is kept, with 42 bases framed from the first base. The germline V gene encodes CDR1 SGHRS and CDR2 YFSETQ. The reference TRBV5-1 and TRBJ2-5 proteins fill in what lies around the CDR3, so the full variable domain reads KAGVTQTPRYLIKTRGQQVTLSCSPISGHRSVSWYQQTPGQGLQFLFEYFSETQRNKGNFPGRFSGRQFSNSRSEMNVSTLELGDSALYLCASSTGQIQETQYFGPGTRLLVL.